These 20 T cell receptor beta chains were sequenced from one sample in a study of cytomegalovirus exposure and HLA in healthy donors. The PCR ran on 60 Vbeta and 13 Jbeta primers. TCRdb's table, derived via immunoSEQ multiplex PCR, lists solely in-frame clones and lacks some. The sample includes some 170,000 clones, more than 80% seen only once; the top ten take 4.9%. The source material was PBMCs. The receptors were sampled from a woman under 30 in good health and CMV-seropositive.

This chain uses TRBV18 with TRBJ1-3; TRBD1 aligns across 7 bases. The CDR3 length is 15 residues. Germline assignment: CDR1 KGHSH and CDR2 LQKENI. After removal of 3 bases from V and 4 bases from J, the junction contained 6 bases not matched to a gene. The CDR3 loop reads CASSPGGTEGNTIYF. The CDR3 coding sequence is TGTGCCAGCTCACCGGGCGGGACAGAAGGAAACACCATATATTTT.

CDR3 residues: CASSPGQGTMNTEAFF. As DNA, the CDR3 is TGCGCCAGCAGCCCGGGACAGGGAACAATGAACACTGAAGCTTTCTTT. The chain recombines TRBV5-1 with TRBJ1-1; 9 bases map to TRBD1. J was trimmed by 0 bases and V by 4 bases; bases with no gene match: 7. Germline CDR1 reads SGHRS; CDR2 reads YFSETQ. The CDR3 spans 16 residues.

This clone was observed a single time. V is TRBV27 and J is TRBJ2-7; 8 nucleotides align to TRBD1. Germline V gene sequence: CDR1 MNHEY, CDR2 SMNVEV (reference sequence). This CDR3 has 15 amino acids. J gave up 4 bases and V 6 bases, and 11 bases lay outside the gene matches. CDR3 sequence (DNA): TGTGCCAGCAGGGACGGACAGGGAGTTTCTTACGAGCAGTACTTC. This encodes CASRDGQGVSYEQYF.

Concerning this clone itself: Likely a read error: the CDR3 ends without its conserved phenylalanine or tryptophan. This chain joins TRBV4-1 and TRBJ2-7; 8 bases map to TRBD1. Germline assignment: CDR1 MGHRA and CDR2 YSYEKL. V lost 0 bases, J lost 8 bases, and 3 bases stayed unmatched. CDR3 size: 13 residues. The CDR3 region has the DNA TGCGCCAGCAGCCAAGACAGGGGGCTGAAGCAGTACTTA. It codes for CASSQDRGLKQYL.

The chain's CDR3 is CASTLTGGPHAEAFF. Written as DNA, the CDR3 is TGTGCCAGCACCTTAACGGGGGGGCCGCATGCTGAAGCTTTCTTT. V gene TRBV2 combines with J gene TRBJ1-1, with D perhaps TRBD1 (6 bases). The CDR3 length is 15 residues. CDR1 is SNHLY, CDR2 FYNNEI, per germline. V lost 7 bases, J lost 6 bases, and 21 bases lay in between.

The chain is built from TRBV19 and TRBJ2-1; 10 bases map to TRBD2. Trimming removed 0 bases from V and 6 bases from J; junction bases left unmatched: 5. This CDR3 spans 16 amino acids. From germline, CDR1 is LNHDA and CDR2 SQIVND (reference sequence). DNA for the CDR3: TGTGCCAGTAGTATAGATCAAGCGGGGGGGCCCAATGAGCAGTTCTTC. Protein product: CASSIDQAGGPNEQFF.

V and J are TRBV6-6 and TRBJ1-4; the D gene is possibly TRBD1 (5 bases). There are 16 residues in the CDR3. The germline V gene has CDR1 MNHNY and CDR2 SVGAGI (reference sequence). The ends were cut back, 5 bases at V and 0 bases at J, with 13 bases in the middle. CDR3 protein: CASSPGQGPTNEKLFF. The CDR3 DNA reads TGTGCCAGCAGTCCCGGTCAGGGCCCAACTAATGAAAAACTGTTTTTT.

This chain connects TRBV7-9 to TRBJ1-4; maybe TRBD1 (5 bases). Germline lookup yields CDR1 SEHNR and CDR2 FQNEAQ (reference sequence). This CDR3 contains 14 residues. Between the trimmed V and J ends, which lost 5 bases and 3 bases, there was a span of 10 bases. In nucleotides, the CDR3 is TGTGCCAGCAGCCGGCAGGGTTCTAATGAAAAACTGTTTTTT. Translating gives CASSRQGSNEKLFF.

In regard to this clone: The sample contains more than one DNA sequence encoding this CDR3. V gene TRBV14 combines with J gene TRBJ1-1, with 7 bases fitting TRBD1. V gave up 4 bases and J gave up 1 base; unmatched junction bases: 0. CDR3 length: 13 residues. Looked up from germline, CDR1 is SGHDN and CDR2 is FVKESK. CDR3 DNA: TGTGCCAGCAGCCGGACAGGGAACACTGAAGCTTTCTTT. Amino acid sequence: CASSRTGNTEAFF.

This chain uses TRBV2 with TRBJ2-5, with TRBD2 matching over 10 bases. CDR1 is SNHLY, CDR2 FYNNEI, per germline. The CDR3 is made up of 16 amino acids. V was pared by 6 bases and J by 2 bases, with 9 bases of the junction left unmatched. The DNA for the CDR3 is TGTGCCAGCAGCACCCCGCTAGCGGGGGCTCAAGAGACCCAGTACTTC. Translating it yields CASSTPLAGAQETQYF.

The V call is TRBV30, the J call TRBJ2-2, with 10 bases that match TRBD2. The CDR3 covers 18 residues. Trimming at V came to 4 bases and at J to 1 base, leaving 12 bases not matched to a gene. Germline V lookup: CDR1 GTSNPN, CDR2 SVGIG (reference sequence). CDR3 coding DNA: TGTGCCTGGATGTCAGTAGCGGGGGGAATGAGGAACACCGGGGAGCTGTTTTTT. Translation: CAWMSVAGGMRNTGELFF.

The chain uses TRBV27 and TRBJ2-7; TRBD1 matches at 8 bases. The CDR3 is 14 amino acids. The trim removed 2 bases at V and 6 bases at J, leaving 6 bases unmatched. Germline CDR1 MNHEY, CDR2 SMNVEV (reference sequence). In DNA form, the CDR3 reads TGTGCCAGCAGTTTAGGCAGGGGGCGTTTCGAGCAGTACTTC. It encodes CASSLGRGRFEQYF.

The chain is built from TRBV29-1 and TRBJ1-2; D ambiguous. Germline CDR1 reads SQVTM; CDR2 reads ANQGSEA. With 7 bases removed from V and 6 bases from J, the gap between germline ends came to 18 bases. The CDR3 length is 13 residues. The CDR3 DNA follows: TGCAGCGCAAACTTAAGAGGTAGCGATGGCTACACCTTC. As protein: CSANLRGSDGYTF.

The chain combines TRBV19 with TRBJ2-5; no definite D call. V shed 3 bases and J shed 2 bases, with 7 bases lying between them. This CDR3 has 13 residues. Germline assignment: CDR1 LNHDA and CDR2 SQIVND (reference sequence). The CDR3 DNA follows: TGTGCCAGTAGTATCCCGGAGCAAGAGACCCAGTACTTC. Its translation: CASSIPEQETQYF.

This clone was seen a few times. The chain links TRBV4-2 to TRBJ2-2; TRBD1 aligns across 8 bases. Germline-derived CDR1 and CDR2 are LGHNA and YNFKEQ. The CDR3 has 15 amino acids. V lost 2 bases, J lost 4 bases, and 3 bases stayed unmatched. CDR3 coding DNA: TGTGCCAGCAGCCAAAGGCAGGGGGCCACCGGGGAGCTGTTTTTT. Translated: CASSQRQGATGELFF.

The DNA of the CDR3 is TGTGCCAGCAGTTTCGGGGGAGATACGCAGTATTTT. Protein product: CASSFGGDTQYF. This chain connects TRBV28 to TRBJ2-3; TRBD2 might be the D (6 bases). The V end was cut by 3 bases, the J end by 5 bases, with 6 bases between. Germline assignment: CDR1 MDHEN and CDR2 SYDVKM. The CDR3 extends over 12 amino acids.

The V and J genes are TRBV2 and TRBJ2-5, with D unclear. The CDR3 covers 11 residues. Germline loops: CDR1 SNHLY, CDR2 FYNNEI. Trimming took off 9 bases at V and 1 base at J, with 6 bases between the two ends. In nucleotides, the CDR3 is TGTGCCAGTGCGTCCCAAGAGACCCAGTACTTC. Its protein product is CASASQETQYF.

V is TRBV6-5 and J is TRBJ1-4, with no clear D. The CDR3 runs to 12 residues. CDR1 MNHEY and CDR2 SVGAGI come from the germline V gene. The V end lost 6 bases, the J end lost 7 bases, and 9 bases lay between the germline ends. In DNA form, the CDR3 reads TGTGCCAGCAGCTCCTCAGGTGAAAAACTGTTTTTT. Translating it yields CASSSSGEKLFF.

The chain joins TRBV10-3 to TRBJ1-2; 7 positions agree with TRBD1. This CDR3 region has 15 residues. Germline trimming cut 0 bases from V and 7 bases from J; bases unmatched to any gene: 8. Germline assignment: CDR1 ENHRY and CDR2 SYGVKD. This CDR3 is CAISESRGFVGGYTF. DNA for the CDR3: TGTGCCATCAGTGAGTCCAGGGGGTTCGTAGGTGGCTACACCTTC.

This clone was counted only a few times. The chain recombines TRBV10-1 with TRBJ2-5, with TRBD1 identical over 7 bases. CDR3 size: 13 residues. From germline, CDR1 is WNHNN and CDR2 SYGVQD (reference sequence). The trim removed 6 bases at V and 3 bases at J, leaving 4 bases unmatched. CDR3 amino acids: CASSQGQEETQYF. Here the CDR3 DNA reads TGCGCCAGCAGCCAAGGACAGGAAGAGACCCAGTACTTC.